The next 11 T cell receptor beta chains were all read from a single sample in a study of T cells in lung cancer brain metastases. TCRdb's copy holds only in-frame clones and misses some; the assay was immunoSEQ multiplex PCR. This table holds about 5,000 clones, 70% to 90% found once. Input material: tumor tissue from the primary lung tumor. All receptors come from a woman aged 45-59 years with non-small cell lung cancer.

This clone was recorded only once. The rearrangement links TRBV5-6 to TRBJ2-3, with 8 bases identical to TRBD2. V lost 4 bases to trimming and J lost 2 bases; unmatched junction nucleotides: 3. This CDR3 has 14 residues. The V gene's germline CDR1 is SGHDT and CDR2 YYEEEE. The CDR3 nucleotides are TGTGCCAGCAGCAATAGCGGGAACACAGATACGCAGTATTTT. Encoded protein: CASSNSGNTDTQYF.

This clone was detected once. The rearrangement uses TRBV6-6 and TRBJ1-5, with 9 nucleotides matching TRBD1. The junction had 6 bases not matched to a gene; V was cut back by 5 bases and J by 7 bases. The CDR3 extends over 14 amino acids. Germline-derived CDR1 and CDR2 are MNHNY and SVGAGI (reference sequence). CDR3 amino acids: CASSDGTGQQPQHF. The CDR3 bases are TGTGCCAGCAGTGACGGGACAGGGCAACAGCCCCAGCATTTT.

This chain joins TRBV5-1 and TRBJ2-4; 7 bases are a match to TRBD2. V gave up 4 bases and J gave up 0 bases; unmatched junction bases: 7. CDR1 and CDR2 (germline): SGHRS, YFSETQ. The CDR3 extends over 16 amino acids. Here the CDR3 reads CASSPGGGVAKNIQYF. CDR3 coding DNA: TGCGCCAGCAGCCCTGGGGGGGGAGTAGCCAAAAACATTCAGTACTTC.

This clone was observed a handful of times. The chain joins TRBV19 to TRBJ2-3; 14 bases agree with TRBD2. Germline V gene lookup returns CDR1 LNHDA and CDR2 SQIVND (reference sequence). Unmatched junction bases numbered 6, after V lost 1 base and J lost 6 bases. The CDR3 extends over 17 amino acids. The CDR3 sequence: CASSIVGTSGSGDTQYF. CDR3 nucleotide sequence: TGTGCCAGTAGTATAGTTGGGACTAGCGGGAGTGGTGATACGCAGTATTTT. Using reference TRBV19 and TRBJ2-3 for the parts outside the CDR3, the full variable domain is DGGITQSPKYLFRKEGQNVTLSCEQNLNHDAMYWYRQDPGQGLRLIYYSQIVNDFQKGDIAEGYSVSREKKESFPLTVTSAQKNPTAFYLCASSIVGTSGSGDTQYFGPGTRLTVL.

The chain employs TRBV30 and TRBJ1-2; D unclear. Trimming cost V 5 bases and J 0 bases, with 13 bases left between them. CDR1 and CDR2 (germline): GTSNPN, SVGIG (reference sequence). The CDR3 length is 14 residues. The CDR3 loop reads CAWALAGSNYGYTF. For the CDR3, the DNA is TGTGCCTGGGCCTTAGCAGGATCTAACTATGGCTACACCTTC.

V gene TRBV14 combines with J gene TRBJ2-1; no reliable D call. The CDR3 is made up of 14 amino acids. Germline V gene sequence: CDR1 SGHDN, CDR2 FVKESK. The V gene lost 1 base and the J gene lost 4 bases, with 8 bases spanning the gap. CDR3 coding DNA: TGTGCCAGCAGCCAAGTGATTTCATACAATGAGCAGTTCTTC. Its translation is CASSQVISYNEQFF.

The chain joins TRBV4-1 to TRBJ2-2; 12 bases fit TRBD2. Germline CDR1 and CDR2: MGHRA and YSYEKL. With 3 bases clipped from V and 5 bases from J, the junction kept 7 bases outside the gene matches. The CDR3 covers 17 residues. DNA for the CDR3: TGCGCCAGCAGCCATGCTAGCGGGAGGGCCGGAACCGGGGAGCTGTTTTTT. Its translation is CASSHASGRAGTGELFF.

The chain combines TRBV4-2 with TRBJ2-2; TRBD2 aligns across 14 bases. Trimming cost V 4 bases and J 3 bases; bases outside gene matches: 4. This CDR3 comprises 17 residues. The germline V gene has CDR1 LGHNA and CDR2 YNFKEQ. This CDR3 reads CASSRQTSGRDTGELFF. In nucleotides, the CDR3 is TGTGCCAGCAGCCGCCAGACTAGCGGGAGGGACACCGGGGAGCTGTTTTTT.

Turning to this clone: Compared with germline, one end of the junction differs, possibly owing to a read error. The gene calls are TRBV29-1 and TRBJ1-1, with no clear D. The germline CDR1 and CDR2 sequences are SQVTM and ANQGSEA. The CDR3 runs to 13 residues. DNA of the CDR3: TGCAGCGTTGTCCACTCTATGAACACTGAAGTTTTCTTT. It codes for CSVVHSMNTEVFF.

Only a few counts were recorded for this clone. The V and J genes are TRBV9 and TRBJ2-1, with a tentative D call TRBD2 (5 bases). The CDR3 spans 18 residues. Germline V lookup: CDR1 SGDLS, CDR2 YYNGEE. V lost 1 base and J lost 0, with 17 bases in between. CDR3 bases: TGTGCCAGCAGCGTAACGTCCGCGGGTGGGAGCTCCTACAATGAGCAGTTCTTC. Translation: CASSVTSAGGSSYNEQFF.

CDR3 nucleotide sequence: TGTGCCAGTAGTTCCCGGGGGGCCTCAGGTAATGAGCAGTTCTTC. This gives the protein CASSSRGASGNEQFF. V and J are TRBV19 and TRBJ2-1; possibly TRBD2 for D (7 bases). Germline-derived CDR1 and CDR2 are LNHDA and SQIVND (reference sequence). This CDR3 has 15 amino acids. V lost 5 bases, J lost 7 bases, and 18 bases lay in between. Together with reference TRBV19 and TRBJ2-1, the CDR3 gives the full variable domain: DGGITQSPKYLFRKEGQNVTLSCEQNLNHDAMYWYRQDPGQGLRLIYYSQIVNDFQKGDIAEGYSVSREKKESFPLTVTSAQKNPTAFYLCASSSRGASGNEQFFGPGTRLTVL.